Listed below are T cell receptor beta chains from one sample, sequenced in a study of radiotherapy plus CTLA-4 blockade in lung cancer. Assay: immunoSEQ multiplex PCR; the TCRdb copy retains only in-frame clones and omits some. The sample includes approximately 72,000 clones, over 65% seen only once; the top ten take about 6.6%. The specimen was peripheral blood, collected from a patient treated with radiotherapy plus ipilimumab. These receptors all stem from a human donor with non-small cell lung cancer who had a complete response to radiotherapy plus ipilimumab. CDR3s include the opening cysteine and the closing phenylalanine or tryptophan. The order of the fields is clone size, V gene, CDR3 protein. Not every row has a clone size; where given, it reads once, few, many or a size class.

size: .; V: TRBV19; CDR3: CASSIDGGRATGELFF
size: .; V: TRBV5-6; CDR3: CASSLPPAEAFF
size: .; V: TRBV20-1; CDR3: CSARDQYLQFF
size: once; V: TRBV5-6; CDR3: CASSYQETQYF
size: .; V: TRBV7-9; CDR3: CASRPGQGSETQYF
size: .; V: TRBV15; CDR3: CATSGVLTGSALYGYTF
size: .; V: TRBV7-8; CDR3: CASSPRTGHLSLYTGELFF
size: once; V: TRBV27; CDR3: CASSLAGTGGDEQFF
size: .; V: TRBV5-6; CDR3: CASSKGLYEADTQYF
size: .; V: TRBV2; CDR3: CASSEAHGYTF
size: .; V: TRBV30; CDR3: CARDSRGAEAFF
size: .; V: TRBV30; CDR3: CAWSVGTFYEQYF
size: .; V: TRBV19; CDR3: CASSIDTGAYNEQFF
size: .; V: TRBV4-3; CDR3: CASSQKWPTQETQYF
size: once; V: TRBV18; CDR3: CASSPLDRVNEQFF
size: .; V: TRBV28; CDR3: CASTRDGGGEQFF
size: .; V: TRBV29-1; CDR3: CSVKRFSTDTQYF
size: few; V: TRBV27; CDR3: CASSLSRLARFLGPFGANTGELFF
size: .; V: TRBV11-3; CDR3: CASSPYRGQGTGELFF
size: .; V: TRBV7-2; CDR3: CASRRDAVNEQFF
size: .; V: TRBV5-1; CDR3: CASSVGGVNTEAFF
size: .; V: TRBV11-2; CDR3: CASSHYTGVKFNHGYTF
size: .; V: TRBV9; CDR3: CASSVNVVTGNTQYF
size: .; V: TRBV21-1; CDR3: CASSKRRGGQGRTNYGYTF
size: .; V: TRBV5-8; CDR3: CASSFWPGAGNTIYF
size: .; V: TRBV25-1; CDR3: CASSEWGGLSYNEQFF
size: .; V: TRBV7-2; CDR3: CASSLFQGNTIYF
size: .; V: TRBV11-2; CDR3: CASSLDLGSGNTIYF